These 19 T cell receptor beta chains originate from one sample sequenced in a study of CD8+ T cells in alopecia areata. Following RNA extraction, reverse transcription yielded cDNA that acted as the sequencing template. Clones were read by immunoSEQ multiplex PCR, and TCRdb kept only the in-frame ones, dropping some. The repertoire yields more than 250,000 clones, none seen only once; the top ten contain 1.2%. Cell sorting was performed on pooled cutaneous lymph node cells with CD4, CD8alpha, NKG2D, NKG2ACE and other markers. The sample taken for sequencing was CD4+ T cells sorted from a lymph node. Receptors originate from a C3H/HeJ mouse with alopecia areata. The strain's MHC haplotype is H2-k.

This clone has a count of ten or more. All gene names here are mouse names. The read comes to an end 4 residues before the CDR3 does, leaving the germline J gene to fill in the end. V and J are TRBV17 and TRBJ2-7, with 10 bases lining up with TRBD2. Per the germline V gene, CDR1 is MNHDT and CDR2 is YYDKIL. The CDR3 spans 15 residues. The CDR3: CASSRGGLGTYEQYF. The CDR3 DNA, read in part, is TGTGCTAGCAGTAGAGGGGGACTGGGGACATAT.

This clone was observed a handful of times. All gene names here are mouse names. The read terminates 4 residues before the CDR3 end, so the remaining end is supplied by the germline J gene. Other nucleotide sequences from this sample produce the same CDR3. The genes are TRBV19 and TRBJ2-3, with D possibly TRBD1 on 5 matching bases. Germline CDR1 is FNHDT and CDR2 is SITEND (reference sequence). Trimming stripped 4 bases from V and 0 bases from J, with 9 bases between. This CDR3 is 14 amino acids long. The CDR3 DNA, read in part, is TGTGCCAGCAGTCTCCAGGGAAGTGCAGAA. Its protein product is CASSLQGSAE. From start to end, the CDR3 is CASSLQGSAETLYF. Filled out from reference TRBV19 and TRBJ2-3, the complete variable domain reads GGIITQTPKFLIGQEGQKLTLKCQQNFNHDTMYWYRQDSGKGLRLIYYSITENDLQKGDLSEGYDASREKKSSFSLTVTSAQKNEMAVFLCASSLQGSAETLYFGSGTRLTVL.

This clone was counted only a few times. Gene names are mouse gene names. The CDR3 goes on 4 residues after the read ends, and that part is filled in from the germline J gene. This sample includes further DNA sequences coding for the same CDR3. The rearrangement joins TRBV13-2 to TRBJ2-2; 7 bases align to TRBD2. Germline lookup yields CDR1 NNHNN and CDR2 SYGAGS (reference sequence). The CDR3 spans 14 residues. V gave up 3 bases and J gave up 1 base; unmatched junction bases: 0. The chain's CDR3 is CASGGGGNTGQLYF. The sequenced CDR3 bases are TGTGCCAGCGGTGGGGGGGGAAACACCGGG.

A word on this clone: Gene labels here are mouse ones. Sequencing ends 4 residues short of the CDR3 end; the germline J gene provides the rest. The chain joins TRBV13-2 to TRBJ2-7; 9 bases are a match to TRBD2. Germline values: CDR1 NNHNN, CDR2 SYGAGS (reference sequence). The ends lost 2 bases at V and 1 base at J; junction bases unmatched: 1. The CDR3 sequence is 14 residues long. The DNA read from the CDR3 is TGTGCCAGCGGTGACGGACTGGGGTCCTAT. Amino acids: CASGDGLGSY. The CDR3 reads in full as CASGDGLGSYEQYF.

This clone appeared a few times. Genes and germline come from the mouse. The sequenced fragment ends 4 residues before the CDR3 boundary, so the rest is inferred from the germline J gene. The V and J genes are TRBV5 and TRBJ2-3, with TRBD2 matching over 7 bases. The CDR3 is made up of 17 amino acids. With 0 bases clipped from V and 2 bases from J, the junction kept 8 bases outside the gene matches. The germline CDR1 and CDR2 sequences are LGHNA and YNLKQL (reference sequence). The CDR3 sequence: CASSQDVGGWDAETLYF. The CDR3 DNA, read in part, is TGTGCCAGCAGCCAAGATGTGGGGGGTTGGGATGCAGAA.

Only a few counts were recorded for this clone. Genes here carry mouse names. The chain's CDR3 is CASGDAMDWVVYAEQFF. CDR3 DNA, as far as it was read: TGTGCCAGCGGTGATGCAATGGACTGGGTGGTCTATGCT. This sequence joins TRBV13-2 and TRBJ2-1, with 8 bases fitting TRBD2. Sequencing ends 4 residues short of the CDR3 end; the germline J gene provides the rest. V was pared by 0 bases and J by 3 bases, with 8 bases of the junction left unmatched. The CDR3 has 17 residues. CDR1 is NNHNN and CDR2 is SYGAGS in the germline V gene (reference sequence).

With regard to this clone: The gene names given are mouse names. Read sequence stops 4 residues before the CDR3 end, and the germline J gene provides the missing end. The chain has TRBV4 and TRBJ2-4; 12 bases agree with TRBD1. Germline loops: CDR1 LGHDT, CDR2 YNNKQL (reference sequence). The CDR3 has 14 residues. The sequenced part of the CDR3 DNA is TGTGCCAGCAGCTTAGGGACAGGGGGCAAC. Translated, it gives CASSLGTGGN. The entire CDR3 sequence reads CASSLGTGGNTLYF.

This clone was seen ten or more times. The germline and genes are mouse ones. With the read ending 4 residues before the CDR3 end, the germline J gene is used to fill in that end. J is TRBJ2-2 and V is TRBV13-1; D might be TRBD1 (6 bases). Germline-derived CDR1 and CDR2 are NSHNY and SYGAGN. This CDR3 has 15 amino acids. Trimming left V 2 bases short and J 3 bases short, with 11 bases between. The CDR3 spells CASSENREDTGQLYF. CDR3 DNA (partial): TGTGCCAGCAGTGAGAACAGGGAGGACACCGGG.

This clone has more than one count but fewer than ten. Gene names denote mouse genes. The CDR3 is cut off 4 residues early in the read; its end comes from the germline J gene. The chain is built from TRBV19 and TRBJ1-1; D may be TRBD1 (6 bases). There are 14 residues in the CDR3. The germline CDR1 and CDR2 sequences are FNHDT and SITEND (reference sequence). V lost 2 bases to trimming and J lost 1 base, with 9 bases between them. CDR3 DNA (partial): TGTGCCAGCAGTATGGGGACAATAAACACA. This gives the protein CASSMGTINT. In full, the CDR3 is CASSMGTINTEVFF.

This clone was detected only a few times. Genes and germline are mouse. The missing CDR3 end, 4 residues past where the read stops, is filled in from the germline J gene. This same CDR3 is encoded by further DNA sequences in the sample. The chain employs TRBV1 and TRBJ2-5; 9 bases line up with TRBD2. CDR1 NSQYPW and CDR2 LRSPGD come from the germline V gene (reference sequence). The CDR3 has 14 residues. The CDR3 protein is CTCSAGGARDTQYF. CDR3 DNA (partial): TGCACCTGCAGTGCTGGGGGGGCGCGAGAC.

Turning to this clone: Gene names are mouse gene names. The same CDR3 arises from other DNA sequences in this sample as well. The sequenced part of the CDR3 DNA is TGTGCCAGCCGACAGGGGTATAATTCGCCC. Amino acids: CASRQGYNSP. The CDR3 in its entirety is CASRQGYNSPLYF. This sequence joins TRBV13-1 and TRBJ1-6; 8 nucleotides align to TRBD1. The CDR3 end is not reached by the read, which stops 3 residues before it; the germline J gene fills it in. TRBJ1-6 is assigned to the ORF class and has an uncertain function. There are 13 residues in the CDR3. V was clipped by 7 bases and J by 4 bases; unmatched bases: 1. Germline V gives CDR1 NSHNY, CDR2 SYGAGN.

As to this clone: Gene names denote mouse genes. The read stops 4 residues short of the end of the CDR3; the missing end is completed from the germline J gene. The chain joins TRBV13-1 to TRBJ2-7, with TRBD2 identical over 13 bases. Trimming at V came to 5 bases and at J to 0 bases, leaving 5 bases not matched to a gene. This CDR3 comprises 16 residues. Germline V gene data show CDR1 as NSHNY and CDR2 as SYGAGN. The CDR3 loop reads CASRPDWGGSSYEQYF. CDR3 bases read: TGTGCCAGCAGGCCGGACTGGGGGGGCAGCTCCTAT.

This clone was observed a handful of times. A much larger clone differs by one base, so this may be a read error. The gene names here belong to mouse. The CDR3 end is not reached by the read, which stops 4 residues before it; the germline J gene fills it in. The rearrangement links TRBV13-3 to TRBJ2-7, with TRBD1 as a possible D gene (5 bases). Germline V gene sequence: CDR1 NNHDY, CDR2 SYVADS. The CDR3 consists of 12 residues. Incomplete CDR3 DNA: TGTGCCAGCAGTGATGTCAGGGAT. This translates into CASSDVRD. The whole CDR3 protein is CASSDVRDEQYF.

As regards this clone: Here the gene names and germline are mouse. The sequenced fragment ends 4 residues before the CDR3 boundary, so the rest is inferred from the germline J gene. The rearrangement links TRBV13-1 to TRBJ1-2; TRBD1 matches at 12 bases. CDR3 length: 15 residues. The germline gives CDR1 NSHNY, CDR2 SYGAGN. J gave up 4 bases and V 2 bases, and 3 bases lay outside the gene matches. The DNA read from the CDR3 is TGTGCCAGCAGTGAGGGGACAGGGGGCGGCTCC. Translation gives CASSEGTGGGS. In full, the CDR3 is CASSEGTGGGSDYTF.

This clone was seen more than once but under ten times. Gene names follow the mouse nomenclature. The CDR3 extends 4 residues past the end of the read, so its final part is completed from the germline J gene. This same CDR3 is encoded by further DNA sequences in the sample. The genes are TRBV31 and TRBJ2-5, with 8 positions matching TRBD2. In germline, CDR1 is GKSSPN, CDR2 SITVG. With 3 bases clipped from V and 0 bases from J, the junction kept 2 bases outside the gene matches. The CDR3 is 14 amino acids. The covered CDR3 bases are TGTGCCTGGAGCCCTGGGGGGAACCAAGAC. It codes for CAWSPGGNQD. The full CDR3 protein is CAWSPGGNQDTQYF.

This clone was seen a handful of times. All gene names here are mouse names. The CDR3 end is not reached by the read, which stops 3 residues before it; the germline J gene fills it in. The rearrangement links TRBV17 to TRBJ1-6; no reliable D call. Being an ORF, TRBJ1-6 has a function that is uncertain. The CDR3 consists of 12 residues. Trimming removed 2 bases at V and 8 bases at J, with 4 bases between. From germline, CDR1 is MNHDT and CDR2 YYDKIL. The CDR3 bases that were read are TGTGCTAGCAGTAGACAAGATTCGCCC. Its protein product is CASSRQDSP. The full-length CDR3 reads as CASSRQDSPLYF.

For this clone: Gene names denote mouse genes. The read terminates 4 residues before the CDR3 end, so the remaining end is supplied by the germline J gene. This chain links TRBV13-2 with TRBJ1-2; a weak D match, TRBD1 (6 bases). The CDR3 has 14 residues. Per the germline V gene, CDR1 is NNHNN and CDR2 is SYGAGS (reference sequence). The V gene lost 2 bases and the J gene lost 0 bases, with 8 bases spanning the gap. Partial CDR3 DNA: TGTGCCAGCGGTGACGGGACACCAAACTCC. Its protein is CASGDGTPNS. The whole CDR3 sequence is CASGDGTPNSDYTF.

This clone has a handful of counts. Any gene name here is a mouse gene name. The read is 4 residues too short to cover the CDR3 end, so that end is filled in from the germline J gene. This rearrangement joins TRBV13-1 to TRBJ2-4; 7 bases match TRBD2. This CDR3 has 14 residues. V shed 3 bases and J 0 bases; nucleotides not matched to a gene: 1. In germline, CDR1 is NSHNY, CDR2 SYGAGN. The CDR3: CASSGWGSQNTLYF. Incomplete CDR3 DNA: TGTGCCAGCAGTGGCTGGGGGAGTCAAAAC.

As for this clone: Genes and germline come from the mouse. The read comes to an end 4 residues before the CDR3 does, leaving the germline J gene to fill in the end. This chain connects TRBV13-1 to TRBJ2-3; no reliable D call. The CDR3 is 14 residues long. Germline V gene sequence: CDR1 NSHNY, CDR2 SYGAGN. The V end was cut by 2 bases, the J end by 0 bases, with 7 bases between. CDR3 bases read: TGTGCCAGCAGTGACAGCAATAGTGCAGAA. Encoded protein: CASSDSNSAE. The CDR3 in its entirety is CASSDSNSAETLYF.